This T cell receptor beta chain was identified during a study of blood T cell repertoires in COVID-19. About the research overall: The United States, Italy and Spain provided the acute and convalescent COVID-19 samples.

Recruited during active infection, patients (from Seattle) were subsequently followed longitudinally. The data were produced by immunoSEQ multiplex PCR, yet TCRdb's version contains in-frame clones alone and is incomplete. The data contain about 390,000 clones, roughly 86% of them singletons. The ends were cut back, 3 bases at V and 5 bases at J, with 10 bases in the middle. The CDR3 sequence is 13 residues long. Germline CDR1 reads SGHTA; CDR2 reads FQGTGA. This chain links TRBV7-3 with TRBJ1-1, with D perhaps matching TRBD1 (5 bases). This clonotype was sampled from a woman aged 55-69 years with COVID-19, enrolled during active disease. Sequenced input: peripheral blood. Here the CDR3 DNA reads TGTGCCAGCAGCTTCCAGGGAAGGACTGAAGCTTTCTTT. As protein: CASSFQGRTEAFF.